This T cell receptor beta chain was sequenced in a study of Ad26.COV2.S vaccination and SARS-CoV-2 variants. Study at large: The authors gave Ad26.COV2.S intramuscularly, either once or twice 56 days apart. General study results and limits: People who got the vaccine had more spike-specific TCR breadth than people who got placebo.

Treatment described: some 19 received Ad26.COV2.S at low or high dose, single or two shots; 5 received placebo; per-sample allocation not given. Specimen acquisition occurred on day 63 following the initial vaccine or placebo injection. At a Boston site, the person donating was an adult of 18-55 years. Wuhan-strain spike was delivered by a replication-incompetent Ad26 vector. Deletions cut 0 bases from V and 0 bases from J, with 8 bases between. The CDR3 runs to 15 residues. Germline V lookup: CDR1 MNHEY, CDR2 SVGAGI. Here immunoSEQ multiplex PCR was the method, and the copy in TCRdb shows in-frame clones only, minus some. This sample carries about 410,000 clones, roughly nine tenths of them seen once, and the ten largest clones take under 3.5%. Remarks on this clone: Its specificity is not known.

The rearrangement joins TRBV6-5 to TRBJ1-1; possibly TRBD1 for D (5 bases). This clonotype originated in a person aged 18 to 65 who received the Ad26.COV2.S COVID-19 vaccine or a placebo. This specimen consisted of peripheral blood, obtained in a trial of Ad26.COV2.S vaccine versus placebo. The CDR3 DNA sequence: TGTGCCAGCAGTTACTCGGGGCGGATGAACACTGAAGCTTTCTTT. Its protein product is CASSYSGRMNTEAFF.